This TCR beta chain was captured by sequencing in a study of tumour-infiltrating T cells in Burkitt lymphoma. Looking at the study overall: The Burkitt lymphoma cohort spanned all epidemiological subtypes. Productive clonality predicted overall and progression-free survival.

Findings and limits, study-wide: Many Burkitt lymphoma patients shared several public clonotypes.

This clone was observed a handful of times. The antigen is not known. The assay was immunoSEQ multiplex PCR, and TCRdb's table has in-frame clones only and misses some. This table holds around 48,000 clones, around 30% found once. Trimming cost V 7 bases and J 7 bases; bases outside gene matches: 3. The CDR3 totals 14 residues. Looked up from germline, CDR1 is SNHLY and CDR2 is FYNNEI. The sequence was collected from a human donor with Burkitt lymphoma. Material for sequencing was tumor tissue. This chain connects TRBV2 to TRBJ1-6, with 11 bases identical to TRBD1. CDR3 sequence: CASTWDRGNSPLHF. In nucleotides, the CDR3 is TGTGCCAGCACCTGGGACAGGGGGAATTCACCCCTCCACTTT. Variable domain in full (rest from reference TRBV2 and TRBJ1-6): EPEVTQTPSHQVTQMGQEVILRCVPISNHLYFYWYRQILGQKVEFLVSFYNNEISEKSEIFDDQFSVERPDGSNFTLKIRSTKLEDSAMYFCASTWDRGNSPLHFGNGTRLTVT.